A single sample is the source of the 17 T cell receptor beta chains below, sequenced in a study of tumor-infiltrating lymphocytes in primary liver carcinoma. A constant-region primer primed TCR beta cDNA synthesis from around 500 ng of total RNA. Amplification in three nested multiplex PCR rounds with slightly modified ARM-PCR gave rise to TCR beta libraries. With TRBV1-TRBV30 forward primers and a C-beta reverse primer, the first two PCR rounds were run for roughly 10 cycles each. A single record per CDR3 protein comes from TCRdb applying MiXCR to the multiplex PCR reads. The table records roughly 30,000 distinct CDR3 sequences, approximately 76% of them present only once. DNA and RNA were both co-extracted from 20-30 mg of bulk tissue that had not been sorted. Sequencing was performed on liver tumor tissue from sampling region 3. Sample subset: tumor region T3, left-lateral pole. Source of these receptors: a woman in her 30s with primary liver carcinoma and hepatitis B virus infection.

This clonotype was found once. This may come from a read error, since a much larger clone is one base off. The V gene is TRBV6-1, the J gene TRBJ2-2; no clear D gene. CDR3 length: 14 amino acids. The germline V gene has CDR1 MNHNS and CDR2 SASEGT. Trimming cost V 2 bases and J 8 bases, with 12 bases left between them. CDR3 loop: CASSELSLRGELFF. The CDR3, as DNA: TGTGCCAGCAGTGAACTGTCCTTGAGGGGGGAGCTGTTTTTT.

In its sample, this clonotype was seen many times. Since a much larger clone is just one base distant, this may be a read error. The genes are TRBV11-2 and TRBJ1-1; D might be TRBD1 (5 bases). Germline V gives CDR1 SGHAT, CDR2 FQNNGV. The CDR3 has 12 amino acids. The CDR3 nucleotides are TGTACCAGCAGCTCTAAACAGGCTGAAGCTTTCTTT. It yields the protein CTSSSKQAEAFF.

This clonotype was counted many times. CDR3 region: CAWSVGGAANTEAFF. CDR3 DNA: TGTGCCTGGAGTGTGGGAGGGGCGGCGAACACTGAAGCTTTCTTT. The chain recombines TRBV30 with TRBJ1-1, with D perhaps TRBD1 (5 bases). This CDR3 has 15 amino acids. Germline CDR1 reads GTSNPN; CDR2 reads SVGIG (reference sequence). Trimming shortened V by 0 bases and J by 1 base, and 12 bases separated the two germline ends.

A word on this clonotype: A junction end diverges from the germline sequence, so it may reflect a read error. The chain is built from TRBV6-5 and TRBJ2-1; D is perhaps TRBD1 or TRBD2 (5 bases each). Germline V gene sequence: CDR1 MNHEY, CDR2 SVGAGI. The CDR3 runs 13 residues. CDR3 sequence reads: CTSCSGTGTPSFF. CDR3 nucleotides: TGTACCAGCTGTTCGGGAACCGGGACCCCGTCGTTCTTC.

The chain combines TRBV4-3 with TRBJ2-1; D remains ambiguous. Germline V gives CDR1 LGHNA, CDR2 YSLEER. Trimming removed 0 bases from V and 13 bases from J, with 22 bases in between. The CDR3 is 16 residues long. The CDR3 is CASSQDAGSSYSEQFF. In DNA, the CDR3 is TGCGCCAGCAGCCAAGATGCAGGAAGCTCCTACAGTGAACAGTTCTTC.

Comments on this clonotype: One end of the junction varies from germline; a read error may be responsible. The rearrangement uses TRBV28 and TRBJ1-1; D is undetermined. This CDR3 is 11 amino acids long. Germline V gene lookup returns CDR1 MDHEN and CDR2 SYDVKM. The CDR3 DNA is TGTGCCAACAGTTTAAGCGCTGAAGCTTTCTTT. This gives the protein CANSLSAEAFF. Based on the CDR3 plus reference TRBV28 and TRBJ1-1, the full variable domain is DVKVTQSSRYLVKRTGEKVFLECVQDMDHENMFWYRQDPGLGLRLIYFSYDVKMKEKGDIPEGYSVSREKKERFSLILESASTNQTSMYLCANSLSAEAFFGQGTRLTVV.

The chain joins TRBV5-6 to TRBJ1-2; D is unresolved. Germline V lookup: CDR1 SGHDT, CDR2 YYEEEE. The V end was cut by 4 bases, the J end by 12 bases, with 19 bases between. The length of the CDR3 is 13 residues. CDR3 sequence: CASSLRKNYGNTF. Written as DNA, the CDR3 is TGTGCCAGCAGCCTTCGCAAGAACTACGGCAACACCTTC. Full variable domain (missing parts from reference TRBV5-6 and TRBJ1-2): DAGVTQSPTHLIKTRGQQVTLRCSPKSGHDTVSWYQQALGQGPQFIFQYYEEEERQRGNFPDRFSGHQFPNYSSELNVNALLLGDSALYLCASSLRKNYGNTFGSGTRLTVV.

In this sample, this clonotype turned up many times. The conserved phenylalanine or tryptophan is not found at the CDR3 terminus, so this likely reflects a read error. This chain uses TRBV11-1 with TRBJ2-2; tentative D call: TRBD1 (5 bases). The CDR3 length is 15 residues. Per germline, CDR1 SGHAT and CDR2 FQDESV (reference sequence). The CDR3 DNA reads TGTACCAGCAGCTATACAGGACCTTTCTCCAGGGAGCTGTTTTGT. Encoded protein: CTSSYTGPFSRELFC.

V is TRBV11-2 and J is TRBJ2-7; the D is unclear. The V and J ends lost 0 bases and 4 bases respectively, with 10 bases between them. The CDR3 runs to 14 residues. The V gene's germline CDR1 is SGHAT and CDR2 FQNNGV. The CDR3 nucleotides read TGTGCCAGCAGCTTAGATATGATCGGTTACGAGCAGTACTTC. It translates to CASSLDMIGYEQYF.

Regarding this clonotype: The CDR3 does not close with the conserved phenylalanine or tryptophan, likely indicating a read error. It is unclear where the CDR3 begins or ends on the DNA, so no DNA is shown, and the CDR3 is as TCRdb lists it. This CDR3 is CASSPRTGFTRELSY. V is TRBV6-5 and J is TRBJ2-2; TRBD1, as called in the table, went unchecked against the DNA. Germline V lookup: CDR1 MNHEY, CDR2 SVGAGI. Inclusive of both ends, the CDR3 amounts to 15 amino acids.

Remarks on this clonotype: No conserved phenylalanine or tryptophan is present at the end of the CDR3, so a read error is the likely explanation. It is unclear where the CDR3 begins or ends on the DNA, so no DNA is shown, and the CDR3 is as TCRdb lists it. The rearrangement joins TRBV6-5 to TRBJ2-5; no check of the table's D call, TRBD2, against the DNA was made. The CDR3 is 13 amino acids in total, end residues counted. Germline loops: CDR1 MNHEY, CDR2 SVGAGI. The CDR3 reads CASTPAGTRTQHL.

This clonotype was detected many times. The chain joins TRBV11-3 to TRBJ2-1; 10 bases are a match to TRBD2. The CDR3 contains 17 residues. Germline assignment: CDR1 SGHNT and CDR2 YENEEA. The junction had 17 bases not matched to a gene; V was cut back by 6 bases and J by 9 bases. As DNA, the CDR3 is TGTGCCAGCAGTTCGGGACCAGCGGGAGGGGTCACTCCTGAGCAGTTCTTC. Its protein is CASSSGPAGGVTPEQFF.

Remarks on this clonotype: A clone one base away is much larger, so this may be a read error. The chain is built from TRBV7-3 and TRBJ1-3, with a weak D call TRBD1 (6 bases). The CDR3 has 16 amino acids. Germline lookup yields CDR1 SGHTA and CDR2 FQGTGA. DNA for the CDR3: TGTGCCAGCAACTTAACTGTCAGGGGTCCTTTCTACACCATATATTTT. Its protein product is CASNLTVRGPFYTIYF.

Turning to this clonotype: With a much larger clone just one base away, this may be a read error. This rearrangement joins TRBV11-2 to TRBJ2-1, with D possibly being TRBD1 (6 bases). The length of the CDR3 is 15 residues. From germline, CDR1 is SGHAT and CDR2 FQNNGV. The chain's CDR3 is CASSLDGGSNNEQFF. The CDR3 bases are TGTGCCAGCAGCTTAGATGGGGGCTCCAACAATGAGCAGTTCTTC.

For this clonotype: This CDR3 is missing its conserved last phenylalanine or tryptophan, likely due to a read error. CDR3 amino acids: CTSSLDVSSSPLHC. CDR3 sequence (DNA): TGTACCAGCAGCTTGGACGTCAGTAGTTCACCCCTCCACTGT. The chain recombines TRBV5-5 with TRBJ1-6; no firm D call. The germline CDR1 and CDR2 sequences are SGHKS and YYEKEE (reference sequence). CDR3 size: 14 residues.

Remarks on this clonotype: The junction differs from germline at one of its ends, possibly a read error. V is TRBV10-3 and J is TRBJ2-1; 8 bases match TRBD2. Germline V gene lookup returns CDR1 ENHRY and CDR2 SYGVKD. The CDR3 totals 16 residues. The CDR3 loop reads CAINGSAAGAYNEQFF. The CDR3 DNA is TGCGCAATCAATGGGTCGGCAGCGGGAGCCTACAATGAGCAGTTCTTC.

Concerning this clonotype itself: The final CDR3 position lacks the conserved phenylalanine or tryptophan, pointing to a likely read error. The rearrangement joins TRBV11-2 to TRBJ2-1, with D perhaps matching TRBD2 (6 bases). The length of the CDR3 is 14 residues. Germline V gives CDR1 SGHAT, CDR2 FQNNGV. CDR3 residues: CSSSRDSRYREQFL. The CDR3 DNA reads TGTTCCAGCAGTCGGGACTCGAGGTATAGGGAGCAGTTCTTA.